This TCR beta chain appears in the sequencing data of a study of Ad26.COV2.S vaccination and SARS-CoV-2 variants. The overall study: It was the COV1001 Ad26.COV2.S trial arm that included the donor.

Study results and limitations: A substantial breadth of spike-specific CD8+ and CD4+ T cell responses after vaccination has been reported.

Sequenced by immunoSEQ multiplex PCR; TCRdb stores in-frame clones only, minus some. The sample has approximately 280,000 clones; approximately 87% are singletons. As to treatment: some 20 received Ad26.COV2.S at low or high dose, single or two shots; about 5 received placebo; per-sample allocation not given. Samples came from day 63 after the first vaccine or placebo injection. The study used a vaccine consisting of an Ad26 vector that expressed Wuhan-strain SARS-CoV-2 spike. The CDR3 consists of 14 residues. Germline assignment: CDR1 SGHVS and CDR2 FQNEAQ. Deletions cut 1 base from V and 4 bases from J, with 10 bases between. In regard to this clone: Its matching antigen is unknown.

The clonotype comes from a person aged 18 to 65 who received the Ad26.COV2.S COVID-19 vaccine or a placebo. The sequencing used peripheral blood, collected in a trial of Ad26.COV2.S vaccine versus placebo. The chain joins TRBV7-8 to TRBJ1-1; no clear D. The CDR3 here is CASSLVGVPTEAFF. DNA of the CDR3: TGTGCCAGCAGCTTAGTAGGCGTTCCCACTGAAGCTTTCTTT.